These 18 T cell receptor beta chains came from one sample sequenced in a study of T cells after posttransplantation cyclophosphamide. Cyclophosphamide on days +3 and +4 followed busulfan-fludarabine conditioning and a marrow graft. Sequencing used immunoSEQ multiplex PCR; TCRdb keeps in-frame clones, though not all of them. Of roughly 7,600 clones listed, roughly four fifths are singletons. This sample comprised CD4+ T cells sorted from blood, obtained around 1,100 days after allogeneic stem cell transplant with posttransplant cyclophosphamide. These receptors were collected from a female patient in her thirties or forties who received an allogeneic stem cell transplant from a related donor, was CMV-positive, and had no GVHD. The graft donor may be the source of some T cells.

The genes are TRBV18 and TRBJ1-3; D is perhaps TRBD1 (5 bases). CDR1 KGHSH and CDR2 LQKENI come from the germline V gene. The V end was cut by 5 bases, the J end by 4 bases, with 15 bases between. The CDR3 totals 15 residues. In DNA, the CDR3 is TGTGCCAGCTCAAGTCTTCCGACAGAAGGAAACACCATATATTTT. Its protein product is CASSSLPTEGNTIYF.

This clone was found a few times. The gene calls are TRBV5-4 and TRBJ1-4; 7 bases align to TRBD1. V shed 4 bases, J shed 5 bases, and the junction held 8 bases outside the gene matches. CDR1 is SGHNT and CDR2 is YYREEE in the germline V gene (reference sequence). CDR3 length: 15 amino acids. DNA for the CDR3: TGTGCCAGCAGCGCCTCGACAGGGATAAATGAAAAACTGTTTTTT. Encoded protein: CASSASTGINEKLFF.

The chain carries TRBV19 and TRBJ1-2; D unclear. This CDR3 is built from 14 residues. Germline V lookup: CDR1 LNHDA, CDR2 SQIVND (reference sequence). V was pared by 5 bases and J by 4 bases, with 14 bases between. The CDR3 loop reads CASSPTLRVYGYTF. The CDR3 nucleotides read TGTGCCAGTAGTCCCACCCTCCGGGTCTATGGCTACACCTTC.

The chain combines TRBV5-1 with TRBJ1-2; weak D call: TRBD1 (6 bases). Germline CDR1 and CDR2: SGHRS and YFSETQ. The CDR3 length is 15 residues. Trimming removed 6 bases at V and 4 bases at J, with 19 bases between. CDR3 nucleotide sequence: TGCGCCAGCACCCCTGGAAACAGGGCCTTCTATGGCTACACCTTC. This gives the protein CASTPGNRAFYGYTF.

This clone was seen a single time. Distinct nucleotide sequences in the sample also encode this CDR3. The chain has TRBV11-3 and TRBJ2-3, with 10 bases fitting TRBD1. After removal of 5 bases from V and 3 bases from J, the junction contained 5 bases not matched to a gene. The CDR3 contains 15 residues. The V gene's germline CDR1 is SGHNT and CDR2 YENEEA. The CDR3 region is CASSPRQGATDTQYF. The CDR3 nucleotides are TGTGCCAGCAGCCCGAGACAGGGGGCAACAGATACGCAGTATTTT. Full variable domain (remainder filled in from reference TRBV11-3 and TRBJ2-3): EAGVVQSPRYKIIEKKQPVAFWCNPISGHNTLYWYLQNLGQGPELLIRYENEEAVDDSQLPKDRFSAERLKGVDSTLKIQPAELGDSAVYLCASSPRQGATDTQYFGPGTRLTVL.

The DNA of the CDR3 is TGTGCCAGTAGTATTCCCCACACAGGGGGCGTTCAGCCCCAGCATTTT. Its translation: CASSIPHTGGVQPQHF. The chain combines TRBV19 with TRBJ1-5; the match to TRBD1 covers 9 bases. V lost 3 bases and J lost 6; bases outside the gene matches: 9. The CDR3 totals 16 residues. Germline V lookup: CDR1 LNHDA, CDR2 SQIVND (reference sequence).

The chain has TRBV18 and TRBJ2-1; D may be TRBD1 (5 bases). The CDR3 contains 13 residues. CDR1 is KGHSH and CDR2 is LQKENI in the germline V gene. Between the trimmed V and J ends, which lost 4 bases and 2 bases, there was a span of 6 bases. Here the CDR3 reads CASSQGTYNEQFF. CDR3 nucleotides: TGTGCCAGCTCACAGGGGACCTACAATGAGCAGTTCTTC.

The CDR3 nucleotides are TGCGCCAGCAGTGCCCGCGGACTAGCGGGGGTCGGGGAGCTGTTTTTT. Protein sequence: CASSARGLAGVGELFF. This rearrangement joins TRBV10-2 to TRBJ2-2, with TRBD2 matching over 13 bases. CDR1 is WSHSY and CDR2 is SAAADI in the germline V gene. The CDR3 totals 16 residues. Trimming took 4 bases from V and 7 from J; bases not matched to a gene: 6.

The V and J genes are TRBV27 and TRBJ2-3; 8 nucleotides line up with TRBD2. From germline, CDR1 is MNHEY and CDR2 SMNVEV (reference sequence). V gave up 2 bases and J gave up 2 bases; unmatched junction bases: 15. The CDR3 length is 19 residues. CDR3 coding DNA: TGTGCCAGCAGTTTAAGGGGCAAGCGGGGGCCCAATCTCACAGATACGCAGTATTTT. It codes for CASSLRGKRGPNLTDTQYF.

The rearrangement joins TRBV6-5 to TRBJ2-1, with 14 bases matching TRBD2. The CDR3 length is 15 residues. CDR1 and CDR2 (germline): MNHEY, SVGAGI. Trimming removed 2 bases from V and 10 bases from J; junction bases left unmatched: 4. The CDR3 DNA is TGTGCCAGCAGTTACGCGGGACTAGCGGGGGAAGAGCAGTTCTTC. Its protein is CASSYAGLAGEEQFF.

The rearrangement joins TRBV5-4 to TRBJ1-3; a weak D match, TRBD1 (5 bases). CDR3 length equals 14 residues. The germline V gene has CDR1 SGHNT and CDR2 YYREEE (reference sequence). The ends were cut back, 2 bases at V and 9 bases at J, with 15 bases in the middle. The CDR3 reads CASSFPGNRATIYF. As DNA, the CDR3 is TGTGCCAGCAGCTTTCCAGGGAATCGGGCCACCATATATTTT. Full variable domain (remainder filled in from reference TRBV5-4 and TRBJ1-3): ETGVTQSPTHLIKTRGQQVTLRCSSQSGHNTVSWYQQALGQGPQFIFQYYREEENGRGNFPPRFSGLQFPNYSSELNVNALELDDSALYLCASSFPGNRATIYFGEGSWLTVV.

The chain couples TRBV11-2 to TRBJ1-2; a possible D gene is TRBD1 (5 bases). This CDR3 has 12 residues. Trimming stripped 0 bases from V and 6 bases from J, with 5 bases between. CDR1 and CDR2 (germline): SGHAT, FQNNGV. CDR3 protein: CASSLEGDGYTF. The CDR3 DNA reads TGTGCCAGCAGCTTAGAAGGGGATGGCTACACCTTC.

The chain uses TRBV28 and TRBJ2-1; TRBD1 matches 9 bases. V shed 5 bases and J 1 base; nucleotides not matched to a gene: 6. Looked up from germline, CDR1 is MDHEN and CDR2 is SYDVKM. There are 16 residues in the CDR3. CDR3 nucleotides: TGTGCCAGCAGTGGACAGGGGCTGGGTTCCTACAATGAGCAGTTCTTC. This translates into CASSGQGLGSYNEQFF.

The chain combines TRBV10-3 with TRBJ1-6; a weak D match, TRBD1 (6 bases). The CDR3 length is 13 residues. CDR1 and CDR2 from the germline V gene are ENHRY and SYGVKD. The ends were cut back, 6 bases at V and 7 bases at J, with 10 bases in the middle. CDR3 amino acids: CAIRDSLNSPLHF. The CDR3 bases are TGTGCCATCAGGGACAGCCTAAATTCACCCCTCCACTTT.

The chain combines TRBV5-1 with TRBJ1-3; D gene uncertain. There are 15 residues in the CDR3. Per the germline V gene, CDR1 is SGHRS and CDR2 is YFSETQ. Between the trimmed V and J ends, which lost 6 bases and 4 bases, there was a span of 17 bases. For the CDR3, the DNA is TGCGCCAGCAAGACGGACGCGGGAAAAGGAAACACCATATATTTT. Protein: CASKTDAGKGNTIYF.

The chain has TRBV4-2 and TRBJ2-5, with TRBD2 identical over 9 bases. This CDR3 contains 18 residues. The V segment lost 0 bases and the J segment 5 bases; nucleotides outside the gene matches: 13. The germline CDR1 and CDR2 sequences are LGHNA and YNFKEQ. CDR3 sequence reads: CASSQEGNVAGGRETQYF. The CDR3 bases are TGTGCCAGCAGCCAAGAAGGGAATGTGGCGGGGGGGCGGGAGACCCAGTACTTC.

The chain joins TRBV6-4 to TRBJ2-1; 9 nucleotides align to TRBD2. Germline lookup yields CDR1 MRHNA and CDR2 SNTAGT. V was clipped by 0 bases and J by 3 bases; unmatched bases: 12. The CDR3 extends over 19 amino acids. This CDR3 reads CASSDSGLSAGGHYNEQFF. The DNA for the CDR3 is TGTGCCAGCAGTGACTCGGGGTTGTCTGCGGGGGGGCACTACAATGAGCAGTTCTTC.

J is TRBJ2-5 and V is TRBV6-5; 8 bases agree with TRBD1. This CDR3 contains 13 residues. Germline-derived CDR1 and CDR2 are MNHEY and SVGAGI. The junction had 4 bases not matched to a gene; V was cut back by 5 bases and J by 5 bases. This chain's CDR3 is CASSRTGIETQYF. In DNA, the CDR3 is TGTGCCAGCAGTAGGACAGGGATCGAGACCCAGTACTTC.